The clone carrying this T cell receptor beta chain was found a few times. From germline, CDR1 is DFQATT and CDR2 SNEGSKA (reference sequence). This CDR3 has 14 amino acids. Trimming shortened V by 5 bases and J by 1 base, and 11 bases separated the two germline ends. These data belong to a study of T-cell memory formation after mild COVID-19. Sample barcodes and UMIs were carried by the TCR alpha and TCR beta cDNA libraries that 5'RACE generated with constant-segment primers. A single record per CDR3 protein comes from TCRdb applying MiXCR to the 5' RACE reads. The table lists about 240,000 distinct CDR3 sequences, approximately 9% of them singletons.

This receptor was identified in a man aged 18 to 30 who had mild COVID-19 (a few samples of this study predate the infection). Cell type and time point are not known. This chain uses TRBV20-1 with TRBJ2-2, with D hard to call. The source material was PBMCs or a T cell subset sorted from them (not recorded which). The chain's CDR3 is CSAGNQRNTGELFF. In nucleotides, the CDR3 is TGCAGTGCTGGGAACCAAAGGAACACCGGGGAGCTGTTTTTT.